This T cell receptor beta chain appears in the sequencing data of a study of tumor and adjacent non-tumor tissue in lung cancer (dated by TCRdb to about 2018). With respect to the entire study: Patients with adenocarcinoma (approximately 11), squamous cell carcinoma (2) and small cell lung cancer (1) were included in the cohort. Using bulk TCRbeta repertoires from roughly 14 lung cancer patients, the study set lung tumor tissue side by side with matched distant non-tumor lung tissue. Among the approximately 15 patients, ages ranged from about 31 to 76 years, around ten were men and 5 were women, and disease was TNM stage I to III. Over 25 paired specimens, one tumor and one normal lung sample per patient, were profiled by TCRbeta CDR3 sequencing. A total of about 130 million productive TCRbeta reads were generated by sequencing, corresponding to an average of about 4.2 million reads per sample.

Including cysteine and phenylalanine, the CDR3 has 16 amino acids. The only DNA kept is the CDR3, 48 bases in frame from the first base. CDR1 is given as MNHNY and CDR2 as SVGAGI, both from the germline V gene (reference sequence). Broad study findings and their caveats: TCR diversity was significantly higher in younger patients, and higher tumor TCR diversity was associated with shorter overall and disease-free survival. Significantly higher TCR diversity (inverse Simpson) was observed in tumor tissue than in normal lung tissue (approximately 430 vs 150, P = 0.0075, Mann-Whitney U test). The cohort had only around 15 patients, and the authors noted that larger samples and more detailed clinical data are needed. The top 100 clones made up a significantly larger cumulative share of the repertoire in normal lung than in tumor tissue. Because peripheral blood was not sequenced, the blood TCRbeta repertoires of the lung cancer patients in the study went unexamined. Neither the sequencing platform nor unique molecular identifiers are named or mentioned anywhere in the methods.

Libraries came from multiplex PCR. The run used an Illumina HiSeq 2500. TCRbeta libraries were constructed through three rounds of nested PCR with primers (Table S4) according to protocols modified from ARM-PCR. PCR products of 200-500 bp were gel-excised and purified with the QIAquick gel extraction kit before sequencing. From the authors' description of their analysis: Reads were cleaned with Trimmomatic, merged with FLASH into complete CDR3 sequences, and assigned to V(D)J germline segments with MiTCR. Clonal diversity was computed as the inverse Simpson's index with VDJtools. In-frame sequences without a premature stop codon were defined as productive reads. Using fastp at Q25 and MiXCR, TCRdb reprocessed the public reads and kept productive beta chains. All rows with the same CDR3 protein become a single entry with the most common DNA and genes. These V and J calls derive from TCRdb rather than the authors' analysis. The sample has about 93,000 distinct CDR3 sequences on record, around two thirds of them singletons. The ten top clones hold around 15% of the sample.

Comment on this clonotype: Its cognate antigen has yet to be identified. One end of the junction is discordant with germline, which a read error may explain.

Bulk unsorted tissue served as the source for RNA extraction, and RNA quality was assessed using a NanoDrop ND-1000 and an Agilent 2100. All donors had newly diagnosed lung cancer, had not received prior chemotherapy, and were admitted for thoracic surgery in China between August and November 2014. The study excluded patients who had received radiotherapy or chemotherapy before or who had another cancer at the same time. Pieces of surgical tissue measuring 1-2 cm3 were kept in RNAlater solution and held at -80 degrees C until needed. The chain was built from TRBV6-6 and TRBJ2-6; the D gene is possibly TRBD2, with 6 bases matching. The sequence came from a man between 65 and 85 years old with non-small cell lung cancer. The sample was lung tumor tissue. The base sequence is TGTTCCAGCAACCGTCTGCGGGGCTCTGGGGCCAACGTCCTGACCTTC. The translation is CSSNRLRGSGANVLTF.